These T cell receptor beta chains were read from a single sample in a study of blood T cell repertoires in COVID-19. Measured with immunoSEQ multiplex PCR; TCRdb has only the in-frame clones, and not every one. The sample includes a few hundred thousand clones, more than 75% of them seen just once. Sequencing input: peripheral blood. The receptors here all came from a woman older than 75 with COVID-19, enrolled during active disease. CDR3s include the opening cysteine and the closing phenylalanine or tryptophan. The D gene is left open where the match is weak. Not all rows give a size; the values are once, few, many and, for expanded clones, a class.

D gene | J gene | clone size | V gene | CDR3 DNA | CDR3 protein
- | TRBJ1-1 | - | TRBV7-9 | TGTGCCAGCAGCTTAGACGACAGGATCACTTTCTTT | CASSLDDRITFF
TRBD1 | TRBJ2-2 | few | TRBV11-1 | TGTGCCAGCAGCTTCGCAGGGACAGCGAACACCGGGGAGCTGTTTTTT | CASSFAGTANTGELFF
TRBD1 | TRBJ2-1 | - | TRBV7-3 | TGTGCCAGCAGCCACGGGACAGGGTACGGTGAGCAGTTCTTC | CASSHGTGYGEQFF
- | TRBJ2-3 | - | TRBV21-1 | TGTGCCAGCAGCAAAGGGACTAGGACGATCGATACGCAGTATTTT | CASSKGTRTIDTQYF
- | TRBJ1-4 | - | TRBV9 | TGTGCCAGCAGCGCAGGCCATTATTCAACTAATGAAAAACTGTTTTTT | CASSAGHYSTNEKLFF
- | TRBJ1-3 | - | TRBV9 | TGTGCCAGCAGCCGCCCCGGGCGGGGTGGAAACACCATATATTTT | CASSRPGRGGNTIYF
TRBD2 | TRBJ2-1 | - | TRBV3-1/TRBV3-2 | TGTGCCAGCAGCCAAGTCACGGGACTAGCGGGAGGGAATGAGCAGTTCTTC | CASSQVTGLAGGNEQFF
TRBD1 | TRBJ2-6 | - | TRBV6-6 | TGTGCCAGCAGCACAGGGGCTGGGGCCAACGTCCTGACTTTC | CASSTGAGANVLTF
TRBD1 | TRBJ1-6 | - | TRBV18 | TGTGCCAGCTCACTCGACAGGGACGGACGTGGTTCACCCCTCCACTTT | CASSLDRDGRGSPLHF
TRBD2 | TRBJ2-7 | - | TRBV6-4 | TGTGCCAGCAGCGAAACCATCTCTGCGGGAGCTGGGGCCTACGAGCAGTACTTC | CASSETISAGAGAYEQYF
- | TRBJ2-1 | - | TRBV5-1 | TGCGCCAGCAGCTTGAGTTTAGTAAGCTACAATGAGCAGTTCTTC | CASSLSLVSYNEQFF
- | TRBJ1-5 | - | TRBV5-6 | TGTGCCAGCAGTTCCGGGCCAAAGGGGCAGCCCCAGCATTTT | CASSSGPKGQPQHF
TRBD2 | TRBJ2-1 | - | TRBV27 | TGTGCCAGCACTCTTCGGGGGCTAGCGGGAGGGAATGAGCAGTTCTTC | CASTLRGLAGGNEQFF
TRBD1 | TRBJ1-3 | - | TRBV28 | TGTGCCAGCAGCCGGGGGGGGACAGGGCGACACGGAAACACCATATATTTT | CASSRGGTGRHGNTIYF
- | TRBJ2-2 | - | TRBV4-1 | TGCGCCAGCAGCCAAGTCGCCCTAGTTTCCGGGGAGCTGTTTTTT | CASSQVALVSGELFF